Listed below are T cell receptor beta chains from one sample, sequenced in a study of control samples from healthy donors and cancer patients. Repertoires were generated with immunoSEQ multiplex PCR, while TCRdb's copy carries only in-frame clones and drops some. The table records tens of thousands of clones, approximately 80% of them present only once. The source material was PBMCs. The receptors were gathered from a man aged 55 to 69 with colorectal cancer. Both conserved end residues are part of each CDR3. Each record gives: CDR3 DNA, CDR3 protein, D gene, clone size, V gene, J gene. A D gene is named only where the DNA matches it firmly. Clone size, where shown, is once, few, many, or a class for clones that have expanded.

TGCGCCAGCAGTTCGGCAGACTCAAACTATGGCTACACCTTC	CASSSADSNYGYTF	NA	NA	TRBV4-1	TRBJ1-2
TGTGCCAGCAGTGAGGTAGGCAGTCGGTATGGCTACACCTTC	CASSEVGSRYGYTF	NA	NA	TRBV6-1	TRBJ1-2
TGTGCCAGCAGCCCACAGGGTACTGAAGCTTTCTTT	CASSPQGTEAFF	NA	NA	TRBV7-2	TRBJ1-1
TGTGCCAGCAGAACAGGGGCGGACACTGAAGCTTTCTTT	CASRTGADTEAFF	TRBD1	once	TRBV2	TRBJ1-1
TGCGCCAGCAGCCAAGACGAAAACTATGGCTACACCTTC	CASSQDENYGYTF	NA	NA	TRBV4-3	TRBJ1-2
TGTGCCAGTAGGGCGAACGGATATAATGAAAAACTGTTTTTT	CASRANGYNEKLFF	NA	NA	TRBV19	TRBJ1-4
TGTGCCAGCTCACTCGGACAGGGTAACTATGGCTACACCTTC	CASSLGQGNYGYTF	TRBD1	NA	TRBV18	TRBJ1-2
TGTGCCAGTAGTAGTCGAGGGGGGAACACCGGGGAGCTGTTTTTT	CASSSRGGNTGELFF	NA	NA	TRBV19	TRBJ2-2
TGCGCCAGCAGCCAGGACGACAGGGGGCGAGAAAAACTGTTTTTT	CASSQDDRGREKLFF	TRBD1	NA	TRBV4-3	TRBJ1-4
TGTGCCAGCAGTTCCGCTAAACGCGAGCAGTACTTC	CASSSAKREQYF	NA	NA	TRBV6-5	TRBJ2-7
TGTGCCTGGAGTATTACAGGGGACACTGAAGCTTTCTTT	CAWSITGDTEAFF	TRBD1	NA	TRBV30	TRBJ1-1
TGTGCCAGCAGCCAGACCCTAGCGGCCCGCACAGATACGCAGTATTTT	CASSQTLAARTDTQYF	TRBD2	few	TRBV3-1/TRBV3-2	TRBJ2-3
TGTGCCACCAGCAGAGTGGGGGGGGGCCACCCGTTCTTC	CATSRVGGGHPFF	NA	once	TRBV15	TRBJ2-1
TGTGCCAGTAGTATTGGAGAGGGGGCGACCTATGGCTACACCTTC	CASSIGEGATYGYTF	TRBD1	NA	TRBV19	TRBJ1-2
TGTGCCAGCAGCTTTCTCCCGGGAACCTACGAGCAGTACTTC	CASSFLPGTYEQYF	NA	few	TRBV7-2	TRBJ2-7
TGTGCCAGCAGCATTCGACAGGACAAAGACACAGATACGCAGTATTTT	CASSIRQDKDTDTQYF	NA	NA	TRBV7-9	TRBJ2-3
TGTGCCAGCAGTGAATCACGTTTCTTGAACACTGAAGCTTTCTTT	CASSESRFLNTEAFF	NA	once	TRBV25-1	TRBJ1-1
TGTGCCAGCAGGGCTGCTGGGAATGGAAACACCATATATTTT	CASRAAGNGNTIYF	NA	NA	TRBV7-9	TRBJ1-3
TGTGCCAGCAGCCAAGGAGTCTTTAGCACAGATACGCAGTATTTT	CASSQGVFSTDTQYF	NA	NA	TRBV14	TRBJ2-3
TGTGCCAGCAACAGGGGCCCGAACCCGGTCGATGAGCAGTTCTTC	CASNRGPNPVDEQFF	TRBD1	NA	TRBV19	TRBJ2-1
TGTGCCAGCACCGTAGGGGGACGAGAGACTGAAGCTTTCTTT	CASTVGGRETEAFF	NA	NA	TRBV2	TRBJ1-1
TGTGCCGGAGGTGGGTCACGGGACACTGAAGCTTTCTTT	CAGGGSRDTEAFF	NA	once	TRBV2	TRBJ1-1
TGCGCCAGCAGCGCGGACAGGGTCTCCTACAATGAGCAGTTCTTC	CASSADRVSYNEQFF	TRBD1	NA	TRBV5-1	TRBJ2-1
TGTGCCAGCAGGGATGAGTGGGGCACCTCTGGGGCCAACGTCCTGACTTTC	CASRDEWGTSGANVLTF	NA	NA	TRBV3-1/TRBV3-2	TRBJ2-6
TGTGCCAGCAGCCCCTACGGGGGGACCTCATCTAACTATGGCTACACCTTC	CASSPYGGTSSNYGYTF	NA	NA	TRBV7-2	TRBJ1-2
TGTGCCAGCAGCCTTCCTTTAGGGGTGGGCTACACCTTC	CASSLPLGVGYTF	NA	NA	TRBV7-8	TRBJ1-2
TGTGCCAGCAGCTTAGATCGGACAGGTGAACGTCTCTTT	CASSLDRTGERLF	TRBD1	few	TRBV11-2	TRBJ1-1
TGTGCCAGCAGCTTTTATCCGGGGCTCGGAGAGACCCAGTACTTC	CASSFYPGLGETQYF	NA	NA	TRBV7-2	TRBJ2-5